This entry lists 2 T cell receptor beta chains sequenced from one sample in a study of neurological immune-mediated disorders. TCRdb re-derived calls from the 5' RACE reads in MiXCR, one entry per CDR3 protein. There are some 50,000 distinct CDR3 sequences in the sample; over 20% occur only once, and 20% to 30% lies in the top ten. Sample: PBMCs. The receptors come from a woman aged 70-85 years in good health.

At least ten counts were recorded for this clonotype. The chain is built from TRBV10-3 and TRBJ2-7, with 8 bases fitting TRBD1. CDR1 is ENHRY, CDR2 SYGVKD, per germline. The CDR3 length is 14 residues. The V and J ends lost 4 bases and 3 bases, in that order; junction bases with no gene match: 5. CDR3 residues: CAISANGQGYEQYF. The CDR3 nucleotides read TGTGCCATCAGTGCCAACGGACAGGGCTACGAGCAGTACTTC.

This clonotype was found many times. V gene TRBV7-9 combines with J gene TRBJ2-1; tentatively, D is TRBD1 or TRBD2 (5 bases each). This CDR3 is 14 amino acids long. Germline CDR1 is SEHNR and CDR2 is FQNEAQ (reference sequence). The ends were cut back, 5 bases at V and 2 bases at J, with 10 bases in the middle. The CDR3 sequence: CASSDGTAYNEQFF. The CDR3 region has the DNA TGTGCCAGCAGCGATGGGACGGCCTACAATGAGCAGTTCTTC.